This T cell receptor beta chain emerged from a study of post-analysis software for immune sequencing data. In the study overall: Relapsing-remitting, secondary progressive and progressive-relapsing forms of multiple sclerosis all featured among disease courses.

The CDR3 consists of 16 residues. Trimming removed 6 bases from V and 0 bases from J; junction bases left unmatched: 10. Germline CDR1 MNHNS, CDR2 SASEGT. Whole-study results and caveats: Samples sharing a preparation batch grouped tightly together when assessed by F measure. Those with multiple sclerosis, the patient group, showed significantly lower normalized Chao1 diversity than controls. Among roughly 5 TRBV segments more frequent in patients than controls were TRBV5-6, TRBV5-1 and TRBV20-1.

Unique molecular identifiers were present in the TCR beta cDNA libraries. TCRdb recomputed calls from the PCR reads with MiXCR, one row per CDR3 protein. The sample shows about 820,000 distinct CDR3 sequences, around 53% of them seen only once. In this sample, this clonotype turned up once. Its specificity is not known. V is TRBV6-1 and J is TRBJ1-1, with 7 bases fitting TRBD1. Sequences were obtained from blood. This receptor was obtained from a girl aged 10-17 years with multiple sclerosis. The CDR3 nucleotides read TGTGCCAGCAGGGTTTGGACAGGAGTCATGAACACTGAAGCTTTCTTT. It encodes CASRVWTGVMNTEAFF.